A single sample gave rise to the 21 T cell receptor beta chains below, sequenced in a study of neurological immune-mediated disorders. From the 5' RACE reads, TCRdb called clonotypes with MiXCR, one entry per CDR3 protein. The repertoire holds about 60,000 distinct CDR3 sequences, with approximately 3.1% as singletons. Sequenced material: PBMCs. Source of these receptors: a woman aged 55-75 years with multiple sclerosis.

A few counts support this clonotype. This chain connects TRBV29-1 to TRBJ2-3; D unresolved. Trimming left V 3 bases short and J 2 bases short, with 6 bases between. CDR1 is SQVTM and CDR2 is ANQGSEA in the germline V gene. CDR3 length: 12 amino acids. The CDR3 loop reads CSVDVNTDTQYF. The DNA for the CDR3 is TGCAGCGTTGATGTTAACACAGATACGCAGTATTTT.

Comment on this clonotype: A much more abundant neighbour one base away suggests this may be a read error. V usage is TRBV6-2 or TRBV6-3 and J usage is TRBJ2-7; D is unclear. CDR1 and CDR2 from the germline V gene are MNHEY and SVGEGT. This CDR3 has 11 amino acids. The CDR3 DNA follows: TGTGCCAACAGTGGGTTCTACGAGCAGTACTTC. It encodes CANSGFYEQYF.

This clonotype turned up a few times. The chain combines TRBV6-6 with TRBJ2-7; no firm D call. From germline, CDR1 is MNHNY and CDR2 SVGAGI (reference sequence). Trimming left V 4 bases short and J 7 bases short, with 14 bases between. The CDR3 loop spans 13 amino acids. As DNA, the CDR3 is TGTGCCAGCAGTTCGACCCGGATCAAAGAGCAGTACTTC. This codes for CASSSTRIKEQYF.

This clonotype was observed many times. This chain links TRBV7-6 with TRBJ2-1, with D possibly TRBD2 on 5 matching bases. This CDR3 has 17 amino acids. Germline V gene lookup returns CDR1 SGHVS and CDR2 FNYEAQ. V lost 5 bases to trimming and J lost 3 bases, with 20 bases between them. CDR3 sequence reads: CASSPLALRPIYNEQFF. CDR3 nucleotide sequence: TGTGCCAGCAGCCCTCTAGCTCTCCGGCCTATCTACAATGAGCAGTTCTTC.

This clonotype has a count of ten or more. This rearrangement joins TRBV20-1 to TRBJ2-1; a weak D match, TRBD2 (6 bases). Trimming cost V 2 bases and J 1 base, with 9 bases left between them. The CDR3 has 14 residues. In germline, CDR1 is DFQATT, CDR2 SNEGSKA (reference sequence). The CDR3 coding sequence is TGCAGTGCTAGACTAGCGAGATCCTACAATGAGCAGTTCTTC. Its protein product is CSARLARSYNEQFF.

A remark on this clonotype: A read error may be the cause here, since a much bigger clone is one base away. The gene calls are TRBV6-2 or TRBV6-3 and TRBJ2-7; D is uncertain. Trimming took off 6 bases at V and 0 bases at J, with 12 bases between the two ends. Per the germline V gene, CDR1 is MNHEY and CDR2 is SVGEGT. The CDR3 extends over 14 amino acids. In DNA, the CDR3 is TGTGCCAGCAGAGATGGAAAGTACTCCTACGAGCAGTACTTC. It codes for CASRDGKYSYEQYF.

This clonotype occurred many times. The chain combines TRBV12-3 or TRBV12-4 with TRBJ1-5; perhaps TRBD1 as D (6 bases). Trimming cost V 3 bases and J 9 bases, with 15 bases left between them. This CDR3 contains 14 residues. The CDR3 loop is CASSFGSGDGPQHF. Here the CDR3 DNA reads TGTGCCAGCAGTTTCGGGTCAGGGGACGGGCCCCAGCATTTT.

This clonotype has ten or more counts. This chain joins TRBV27 and TRBJ2-3; D unresolved. The CDR3 is made up of 15 amino acids. Trimming pared 4 bases from V and 4 bases from J, leaving 15 bases between. The V gene's germline CDR1 is MNHEY and CDR2 SMNVEV (reference sequence). DNA for the CDR3: TGTGCCAGCAGTTCGCTTGGACCGAGCTCAGATACGCAGTATTTT. Translation: CASSSLGPSSDTQYF.

This clonotype was detected ten times or more. The CDR3 reads CASSLRQGNTEAFF. CDR3 nucleotide sequence: TGCGCCAGCAGCCTTAGACAGGGGAACACTGAAGCTTTCTTT. The chain uses TRBV5-1 and TRBJ1-1; 7 positions match TRBD1. After removal of 4 bases from V and 1 base from J, the junction contained 4 bases not matched to a gene. The CDR3 extends over 14 amino acids. CDR1 SGHRS and CDR2 YFSETQ come from the germline V gene.

This clonotype was seen only a few times. This sequence joins TRBV24-1 and TRBJ2-3; D is unresolved. The CDR3 contains 13 residues. V was clipped by 3 bases and J by 7 bases, with 10 bases between them. CDR1 is KGHDR, CDR2 SFDVKD, per germline. CDR3 amino acids: CATSDPPSYTQYF. DNA for the CDR3: TGTGCCACCAGTGATCCACCTTCTTATACGCAGTATTTT.

This clonotype was counted many times. This chain connects TRBV5-1 to TRBJ2-7, with D perhaps TRBD2 (5 bases). Trimming took off 0 bases at V and 2 bases at J, with 18 bases between the two ends. Germline V gene data show CDR1 as SGHRS and CDR2 as YFSETQ. The CDR3 has 17 amino acids. CDR3: CASSLAGLAATAYEQYF. The CDR3 DNA sequence: TGCGCCAGCAGCTTGGCTGGGCTAGCAGCTACAGCCTACGAGCAGTACTTC.

The table lists this clonotype with many counts. V is TRBV5-6 and J is TRBJ2-1, with TRBD2 identical over 7 bases. CDR3 length equals 13 residues. V gave up 2 bases and J gave up 8 bases; unmatched junction bases: 4. Germline CDR1 and CDR2: SGHDT and YYEEEE. In nucleotides, the CDR3 is TGTGCCAGCAGCTTCAAAGCGGGACATGAGCAGTTCTTC. Translated: CASSFKAGHEQFF.

The table lists this clonotype with many counts. The chain couples TRBV5-1 to TRBJ2-2; D is uncertain. CDR3 length: 14 amino acids. Germline V lookup: CDR1 SGHRS, CDR2 YFSETQ. V was pared by 2 bases and J by 2 bases, with 7 bases between. The DNA of the CDR3 is TGCGCCAGCAGCTTCGGGCGAAACACCGGGGAGCTGTTTTTT. Translation gives CASSFGRNTGELFF.

There are many counts of this clonotype. This chain uses TRBV20-1 with TRBJ2-7, with 9 bases identical to TRBD2. The V and J ends lost 5 bases and 7 bases, in that order; junction bases with no gene match: 9. The germline CDR1 and CDR2 sequences are DFQATT and SNEGSKA (reference sequence). The CDR3 runs to 13 residues. CDR3 sequence: CSALAGATGEQYF. CDR3 coding DNA: TGCAGTGCTTTAGCGGGGGCGACGGGGGAGCAGTACTTC.

This clonotype was observed at least ten times. The chain carries TRBV10-3 and TRBJ1-6; D not resolved. The V gene's germline CDR1 is ENHRY and CDR2 SYGVKD. The length of the CDR3 is 14 residues. V shed 10 bases and J shed 5 bases, with 15 bases lying between them. Written as DNA, the CDR3 is TGTGCCACTCGCCAGACAAGGGATAATTCACCCCTCCACTTT. This gives the protein CATRQTRDNSPLHF.

The sample holds many counts of this clonotype. The rearrangement joins TRBV5-1 to TRBJ1-4; D is perhaps TRBD1 (5 bases). CDR1 and CDR2 from the germline V gene are SGHRS and YFSETQ. V was pared by 1 base and J by 8 bases, with 12 bases between. The CDR3 runs to 14 residues. In DNA, the CDR3 is TGCGCCAGCAGCTTGCGGGGGATTGAGGAAAAACTGTTTTTT. Residues: CASSLRGIEEKLFF.

This clonotype was observed at least ten times. The chain carries TRBV28 and TRBJ2-5; 12 nucleotides agree with TRBD1. The CDR3 has 16 residues. V dropped 6 bases and J dropped 4; count of bases not matched to a gene: 9. Per the germline V gene, CDR1 is MDHEN and CDR2 is SYDVKM. The CDR3 nucleotides read TGTGCCAGCAGGCTTTCCGGGACAGGGGGCTTAGAGACCCAGTACTTC. It encodes CASRLSGTGGLETQYF.

Ten or more counts support this clonotype. The chain recombines TRBV20-1 with TRBJ2-5; 8 nucleotides line up with TRBD1. This CDR3 contains 15 residues. Germline values: CDR1 DFQATT, CDR2 SNEGSKA (reference sequence). The junction had 5 bases not matched to a gene; V was cut back by 2 bases and J by 0 bases. In DNA form, the CDR3 reads TGCAGTGCTAGACAGGGGGCACCCTACCAAGAGACCCAGTACTTC. This encodes CSARQGAPYQETQYF.

This clonotype has a count of ten or more. The chain is built from TRBV15 and TRBJ1-2, with D possibly being TRBD1 (5 bases). Germline CDR1 is LNHNV and CDR2 is YYDKDF (reference sequence). This CDR3 has 13 amino acids. V dropped 6 bases and J dropped 4 bases, with 12 bases sitting between them. The CDR3 nucleotides read TGTGCCACCAGTCCTGACAGATCCTATGGCTACACCTTC. Amino acids: CATSPDRSYGYTF.

This clonotype was seen repeatedly, ten times or more. This chain joins TRBV7-2 and TRBJ2-7; D might be TRBD1 (6 bases). V was cut by 1 base and J by 2 bases, with 12 bases left in between. The CDR3 loop spans 15 amino acids. Germline lookup yields CDR1 SGHTA and CDR2 FQGNSA. For the CDR3, the DNA is TGTGCCAGCAGCTTAGTTGGCAGGGGAACCTACGAGCAGTACTTC. It encodes CASSLVGRGTYEQYF.

In this sample, this clonotype turned up many times. The chain couples TRBV11-2 to TRBJ2-1; D not certain. The CDR3 loop spans 14 amino acids. CDR1 is SGHAT, CDR2 FQNNGV, per germline. The ends were cut back, 1 base at V and 9 bases at J, with 13 bases in the middle. This CDR3 reads CASSLVYGEAEQFF. In nucleotides, the CDR3 is TGTGCCAGCAGCTTAGTGTATGGGGAAGCTGAGCAGTTCTTC.